This T cell receptor (beta chain) was profiled in a study of T cells in Graves' hyperthyroidism and ophthalmopathy (dated by TCRdb to the late 2010s). For context, the study as a whole: Peripheral blood samples were taken at initial diagnosis, before any treatment was given. Prospective prediction of ophthalmopathy was tested in an independent validation cohort of fewer than 20 hyperthyroidism patients and approximately 17 patients who later progressed to ophthalmopathy. The 100 discovery patients were divided at random into training and test sets in a 7:3 ratio. To identify distinguishing TCR V-J signatures, a discovery cohort of some 99 patients was used, comprising some 45 with Graves' ophthalmopathy and approximately 57 with stable Graves' hyperthyroidism. After blood sampling, hyperthyroidism patients were treated with methimazole at a starting dose of 30 mg daily, and ophthalmopathy patients were treated with high-dose intravenous methylprednisolone. The study also compared thyroid tissue and blood T-cell repertoires from about six Graves' hyperthyroidism patients. The paper reports TCR Vbeta CDR3 sequencing of 140 or so peripheral blood samples: under 45 ophthalmopathy, fewer than 85 hyperthyroidism and roughly 17 progressor patients.

The TCR beta CDR3 regions were amplified from RNA transcripts. The first round of RT-PCR for the TCR CDR3 was performed with the HTBI primer set and the Qiagen OneStep RT-PCR kit. The libraries were constructed in a second round of multiplex PCR and then size-selected and purified. Sequencing of the libraries was done on an Illumina HiSeq2000 using paired-end 100 bp reads. As for how the authors treated the data: SOAPnuke was used to process the raw data, with reads discarded if the reads contained adapters or uncalled bases, had a mean Phred below 15, or lacked an exact constant-primer or identifier match. COPE v1.2.5 was used to merge the high-quality paired reads, and each unique nucleotide sequence was defined as a clonotype. MiTCR v1.1 was used to align clonotypes to the IMGT TRBV, TRBD and TRBJ reference segments. Analysis was restricted to V-J combinations with a frequency above 0.0001, which covered about 99% of repertoires. The TCS score was defined as F50 (clonal expansion) divided by E x V (chaos), with BLOSUM62-based TCRdist calculated between CDR3 peptides within each V-J. Welch's t-statistics and random forest reduced around 520 V-J features to roughly 13, which were used in a naive Bayes classifier (R e1071). Using fastp trimming at Q25 and MiXCR clonotype assembly, TCRdb reanalyzed the public sequencing data and kept in-frame beta chains. Each CDR3 protein gets just one entry, which takes the most common genes and DNA from the rows behind it. TCRdb assigned the V and J calls; the authors' analysis was not used. The sample yields roughly 740,000 distinct CDR3 sequences; around 17% were counted once. 8.4% of the sample is in the top ten clones.

Stable Graves' hyperthyroidism was defined as no progression to ophthalmopathy during 18 months of follow-up. The hyperthyroidism patients were between 18 and 65 years old and newly diagnosed, with a disease duration of less than 2 months. Exclusion was applied to patients with uncontrolled infections, other autoimmune diseases, pregnancy or lactation. Diagnoses were established on the basis of clinical symptoms, serum thyroxine and TRAb, thyroid ultrasound, and orbital computed tomography. Ficoll-Paque density gradient centrifugation was used to isolate PBMCs from 8.5 to 10 ml of fresh peripheral blood. Total RNA was extracted using Trizol reagent, and RNA quality was assessed on an Agilent 2100 Bioanalyzer. Its CDR3 holds 17 amino acids, cysteine through phenylalanine. Of the read, only the CDR3 DNA is kept; its 51 bases are in frame from base 1. For CDR1 and CDR2, the germline V gene (reference sequence) lists SEHNR and FQNEAQ. At the junction V is shortened by 4 bases and J by 2 bases, with 21 bases in between.

This clonotype came up a few times. Its antigen is unknown. Base-call qualities are not available, and no considerably larger clone is one nucleotide away. Broader findings and caveats from the paper: In validation, progression to ophthalmopathy was predicted by the model with 70.59% sensitivity and 72% to 80% specificity, a median of 6.5 months before onset. Most expanded thyroid clonotypes (frequency above 0.001) were also detected in blood, a finding suggesting that blood repertoires may reflect thyroid immune responses. A 13 V-J signature model separated ophthalmopathy from stable hyperthyroidism, with approximately 87% sensitivity and around 84% specificity in cross-validation and 80%/75% in testing. Sample size was not statistically predetermined, and blinding of investigators to group allocation was not performed.

The receptor was isolated from a man aged 18-30 years with Graves' hyperthyroidism. The sequenced sample consisted of blood. The chain links TRBV7-9 with TRBJ2-7; TRBD1 could be the D gene, as 5 bases match. The nucleotide sequence reads as follows: TGTGCCAGCAGCTCCTTCCAGGGCAACCCCACTCCCTACGAGCAGTACTTC. This encodes CASSSFQGNPTPYEQYF.